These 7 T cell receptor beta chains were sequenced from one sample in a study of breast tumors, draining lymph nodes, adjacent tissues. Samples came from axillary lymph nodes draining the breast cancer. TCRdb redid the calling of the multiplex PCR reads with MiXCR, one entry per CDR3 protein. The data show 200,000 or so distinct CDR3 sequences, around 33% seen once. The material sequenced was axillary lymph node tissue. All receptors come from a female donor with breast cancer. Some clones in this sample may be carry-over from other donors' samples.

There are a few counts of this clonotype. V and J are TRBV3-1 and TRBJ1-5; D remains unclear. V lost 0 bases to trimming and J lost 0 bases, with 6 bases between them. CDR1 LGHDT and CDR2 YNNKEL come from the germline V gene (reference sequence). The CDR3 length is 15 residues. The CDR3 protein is CASSQDTNSNQPQHF. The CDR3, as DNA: TGTGCCAGCAGCCAAGATACCAATAGCAATCAGCCCCAGCATTTT.

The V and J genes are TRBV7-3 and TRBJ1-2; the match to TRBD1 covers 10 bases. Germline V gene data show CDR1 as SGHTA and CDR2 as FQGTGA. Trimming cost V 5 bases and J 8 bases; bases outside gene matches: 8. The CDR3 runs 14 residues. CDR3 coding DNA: TGTGCCAGCAGCCCCGGACAGGGGGGGAGCGGCTACACCTTC. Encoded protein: CASSPGQGGSGYTF.

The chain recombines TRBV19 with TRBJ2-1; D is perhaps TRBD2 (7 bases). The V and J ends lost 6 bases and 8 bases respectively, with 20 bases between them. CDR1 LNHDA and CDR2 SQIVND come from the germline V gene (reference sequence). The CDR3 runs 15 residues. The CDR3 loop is CASRAGGGIIHEQFF. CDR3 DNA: TGTGCCAGTAGGGCTGGCGGGGGCATAATCCATGAGCAGTTCTTC.

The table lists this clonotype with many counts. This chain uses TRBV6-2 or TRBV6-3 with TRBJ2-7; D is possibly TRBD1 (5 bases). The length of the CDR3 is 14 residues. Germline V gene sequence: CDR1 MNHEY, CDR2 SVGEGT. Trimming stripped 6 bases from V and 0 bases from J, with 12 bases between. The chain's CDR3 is CASRTTGVSYEQYF. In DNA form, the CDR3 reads TGTGCCAGCAGAACTACAGGTGTCTCCTACGAGCAGTACTTC.

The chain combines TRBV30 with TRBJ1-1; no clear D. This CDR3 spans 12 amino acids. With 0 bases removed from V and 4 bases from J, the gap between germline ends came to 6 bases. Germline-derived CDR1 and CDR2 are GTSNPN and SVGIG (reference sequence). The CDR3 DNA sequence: TGTGCCTGGAGTGTAGTGCTCACTGAAGCTTTCTTT. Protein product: CAWSVVLTEAFF.

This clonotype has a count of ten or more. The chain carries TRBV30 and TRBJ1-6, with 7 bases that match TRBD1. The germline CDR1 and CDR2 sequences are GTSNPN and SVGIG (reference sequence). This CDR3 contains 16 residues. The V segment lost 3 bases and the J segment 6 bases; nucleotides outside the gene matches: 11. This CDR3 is CAWSTRQGGLNSPLHF. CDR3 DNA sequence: TGTGCCTGGAGCACCAGACAGGGAGGTCTTAATTCACCCCTCCACTTT.

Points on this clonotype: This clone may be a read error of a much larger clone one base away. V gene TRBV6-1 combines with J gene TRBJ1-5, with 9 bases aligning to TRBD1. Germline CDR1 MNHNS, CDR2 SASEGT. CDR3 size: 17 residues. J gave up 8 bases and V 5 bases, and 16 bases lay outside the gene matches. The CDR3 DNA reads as TGTGCCAGCAGTCAAGGGGGTGGACAGGGGTTGGCTAAGCCCCAGCATTTT. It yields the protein CASSQGGGQGLAKPQHF.